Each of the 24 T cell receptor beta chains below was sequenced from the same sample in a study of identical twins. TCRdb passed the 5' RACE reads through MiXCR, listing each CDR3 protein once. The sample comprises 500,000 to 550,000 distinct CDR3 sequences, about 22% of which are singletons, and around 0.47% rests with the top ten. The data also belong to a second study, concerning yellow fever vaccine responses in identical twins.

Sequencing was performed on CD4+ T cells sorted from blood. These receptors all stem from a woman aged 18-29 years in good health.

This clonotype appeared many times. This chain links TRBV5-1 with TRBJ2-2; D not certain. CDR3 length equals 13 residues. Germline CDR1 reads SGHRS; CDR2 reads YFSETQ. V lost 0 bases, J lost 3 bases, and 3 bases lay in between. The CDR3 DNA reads TGCGCCAGCAGCTTGGCTTACACCGGGGAGCTGTTTTTT. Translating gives CASSLAYTGELFF.

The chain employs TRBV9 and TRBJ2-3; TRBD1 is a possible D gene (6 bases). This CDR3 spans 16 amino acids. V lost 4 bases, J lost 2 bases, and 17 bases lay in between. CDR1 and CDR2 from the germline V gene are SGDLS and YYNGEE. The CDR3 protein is CASSPRGAGATDTQYF. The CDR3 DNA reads TGTGCCAGCAGCCCGCGCGGCGCAGGGGCCACAGATACGCAGTATTTT.

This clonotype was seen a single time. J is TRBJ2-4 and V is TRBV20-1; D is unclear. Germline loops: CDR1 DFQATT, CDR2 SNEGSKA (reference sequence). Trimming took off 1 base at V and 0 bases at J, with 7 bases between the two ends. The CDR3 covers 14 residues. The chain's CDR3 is CSARVALAKNIQYF. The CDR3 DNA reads TGCAGTGCTAGAGTTGCGCTAGCCAAAAACATTCAGTACTTC.

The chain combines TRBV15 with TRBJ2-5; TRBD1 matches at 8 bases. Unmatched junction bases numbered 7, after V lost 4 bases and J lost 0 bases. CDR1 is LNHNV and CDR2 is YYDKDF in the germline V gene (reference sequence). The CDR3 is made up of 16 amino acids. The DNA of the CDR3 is TGTGCCACCAGCAACCGGGACAGGCCTTACCAAGAGACCCAGTACTTC. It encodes CATSNRDRPYQETQYF.

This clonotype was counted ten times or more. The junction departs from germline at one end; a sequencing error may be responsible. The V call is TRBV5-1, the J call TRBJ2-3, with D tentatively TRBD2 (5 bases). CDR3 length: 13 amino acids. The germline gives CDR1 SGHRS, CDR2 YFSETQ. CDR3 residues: CASSLRDTDTQYF. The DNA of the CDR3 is TGTGCCAGCAGCCTCCGGGATACAGATACGCAGTATTTT. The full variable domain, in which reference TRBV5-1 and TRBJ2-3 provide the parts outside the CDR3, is KAGVTQTPRYLIKTRGQQVTLSCSPISGHRSVSWYQQTPGQGLQFLFEYFSETQRNKGNFPGRFSGRQFSNSRSEMNVSTLELGDSALYLCASSLRDTDTQYFGPGTRLTVL.

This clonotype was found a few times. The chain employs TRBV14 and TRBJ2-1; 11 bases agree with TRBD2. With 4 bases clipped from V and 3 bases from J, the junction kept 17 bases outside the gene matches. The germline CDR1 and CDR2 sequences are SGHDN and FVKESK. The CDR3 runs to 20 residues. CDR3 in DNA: TGTGCCAGCAGCCGCTTACCGAAGGCCTTAGCGGGAGGGCGCTACAATGAGCAGTTCTTC. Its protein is CASSRLPKALAGGRYNEQFF.

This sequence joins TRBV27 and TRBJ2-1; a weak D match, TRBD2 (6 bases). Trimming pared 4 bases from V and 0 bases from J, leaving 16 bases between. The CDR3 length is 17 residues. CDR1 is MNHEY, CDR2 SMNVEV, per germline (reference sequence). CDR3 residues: CASSSQLAISSYNEQFF. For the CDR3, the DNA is TGTGCCAGCAGTTCCCAGCTAGCGATCAGCTCCTACAATGAGCAGTTCTTC.

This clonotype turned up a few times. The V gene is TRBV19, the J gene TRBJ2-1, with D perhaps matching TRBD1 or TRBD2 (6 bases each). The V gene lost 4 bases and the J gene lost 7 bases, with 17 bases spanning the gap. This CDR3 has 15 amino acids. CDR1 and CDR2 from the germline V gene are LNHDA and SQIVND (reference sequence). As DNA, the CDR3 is TGTGCCAGTAGTACCGAGGGGGGAGTCTGGAATGAGCAGTTCTTC. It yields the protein CASSTEGGVWNEQFF. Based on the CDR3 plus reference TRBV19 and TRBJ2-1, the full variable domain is DGGITQSPKYLFRKEGQNVTLSCEQNLNHDAMYWYRQDPGQGLRLIYYSQIVNDFQKGDIAEGYSVSREKKESFPLTVTSAQKNPTAFYLCASSTEGGVWNEQFFGPGTRLTVL.

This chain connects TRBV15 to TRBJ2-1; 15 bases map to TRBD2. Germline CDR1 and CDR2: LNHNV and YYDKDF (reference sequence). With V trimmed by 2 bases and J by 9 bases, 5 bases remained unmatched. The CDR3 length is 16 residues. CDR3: CATSRSGLAGGSEQFF. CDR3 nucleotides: TGTGCCACCAGCAGATCGGGACTAGCGGGGGGCAGTGAGCAGTTCTTC.

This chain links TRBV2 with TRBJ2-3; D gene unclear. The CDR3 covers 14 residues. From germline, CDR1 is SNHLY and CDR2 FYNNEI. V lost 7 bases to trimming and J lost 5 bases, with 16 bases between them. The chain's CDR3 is CASNTDLTGDTQYF. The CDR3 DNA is TGTGCCAGCAACACCGACCTAACGGGAGATACGCAGTATTTT. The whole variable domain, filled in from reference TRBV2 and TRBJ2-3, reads EPEVTQTPSHQVTQMGQEVILRCVPISNHLYFYWYRQILGQKVEFLVSFYNNEISEKSEIFDDQFSVERPDGSNFTLKIRSTKLEDSAMYFCASNTDLTGDTQYFGPGTRLTVL.

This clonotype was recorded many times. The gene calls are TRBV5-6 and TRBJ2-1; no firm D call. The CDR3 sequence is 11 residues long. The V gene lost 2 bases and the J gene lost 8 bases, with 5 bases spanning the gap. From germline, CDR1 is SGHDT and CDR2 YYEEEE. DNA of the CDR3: TGTGCCAGCAGCTTCGTGGATGAGCAGTTCTTC. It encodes CASSFVDEQFF.

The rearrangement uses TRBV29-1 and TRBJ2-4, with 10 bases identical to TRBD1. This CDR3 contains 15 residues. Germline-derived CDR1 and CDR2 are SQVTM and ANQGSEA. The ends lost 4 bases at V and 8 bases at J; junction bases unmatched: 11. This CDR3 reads CSVGGTGVRSHIQYF. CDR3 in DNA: TGCAGCGTTGGAGGGACAGGGGTCCGCTCCCACATTCAGTACTTC.

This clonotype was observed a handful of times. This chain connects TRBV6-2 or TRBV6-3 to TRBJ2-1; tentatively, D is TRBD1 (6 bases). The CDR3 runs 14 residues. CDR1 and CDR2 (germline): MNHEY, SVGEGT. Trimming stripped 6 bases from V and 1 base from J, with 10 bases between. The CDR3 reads CASRQGVSYNEQFF. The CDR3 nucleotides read TGTGCCAGCAGACAGGGAGTTTCCTACAATGAGCAGTTCTTC.

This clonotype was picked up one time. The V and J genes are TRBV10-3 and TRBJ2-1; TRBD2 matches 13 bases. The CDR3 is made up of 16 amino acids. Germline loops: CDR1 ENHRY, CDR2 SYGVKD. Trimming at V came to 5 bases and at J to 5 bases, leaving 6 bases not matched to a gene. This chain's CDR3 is CAISPGGTSGNNEQFF. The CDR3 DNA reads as TGTGCCATCAGTCCCGGAGGGACTAGCGGGAACAATGAGCAGTTCTTC.

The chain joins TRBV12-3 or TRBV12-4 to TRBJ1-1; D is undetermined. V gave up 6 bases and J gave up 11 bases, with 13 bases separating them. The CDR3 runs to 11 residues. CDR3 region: CASSPGRVAFF. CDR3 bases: TGTGCCAGCAGCCCGGGTAGGGTGGCTTTCTTT.

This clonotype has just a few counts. In DNA, the CDR3 is TGTGCCAGCAGAGACGCCAGCTCCTACAATGAGCAGTTCTTC. Its protein product is CASRDASSYNEQFF. The chain couples TRBV7-9 to TRBJ2-1; D unresolved. V was trimmed by 6 bases and J by 0 bases, leaving 9 bases between them. CDR3 length equals 14 residues. Germline V gene data show CDR1 as SEHNR and CDR2 as FQNEAQ (reference sequence).

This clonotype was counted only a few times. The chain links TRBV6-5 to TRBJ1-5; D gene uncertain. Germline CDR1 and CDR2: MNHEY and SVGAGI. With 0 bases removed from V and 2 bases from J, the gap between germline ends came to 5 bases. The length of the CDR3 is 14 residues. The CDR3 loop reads CASSYSGGNQPQHF. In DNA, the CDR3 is TGTGCCAGCAGTTACTCTGGGGGCAATCAGCCCCAGCATTTT.

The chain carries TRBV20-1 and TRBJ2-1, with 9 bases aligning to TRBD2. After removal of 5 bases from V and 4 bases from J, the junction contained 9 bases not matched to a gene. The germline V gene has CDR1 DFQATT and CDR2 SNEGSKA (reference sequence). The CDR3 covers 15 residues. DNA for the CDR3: TGCAGTGCTCAGCGAAGCAGCGGGAGGTACAATGAGCAGTTCTTC. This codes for CSAQRSSGRYNEQFF.

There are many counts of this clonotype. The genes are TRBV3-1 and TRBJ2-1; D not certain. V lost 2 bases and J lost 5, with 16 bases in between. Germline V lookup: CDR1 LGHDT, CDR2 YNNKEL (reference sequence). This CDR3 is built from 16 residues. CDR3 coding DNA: TGTGCCAGCAGCCAAAAGCTAGTTGGAGCTCACAATGAGCAGTTCTTC. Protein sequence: CASSQKLVGAHNEQFF.

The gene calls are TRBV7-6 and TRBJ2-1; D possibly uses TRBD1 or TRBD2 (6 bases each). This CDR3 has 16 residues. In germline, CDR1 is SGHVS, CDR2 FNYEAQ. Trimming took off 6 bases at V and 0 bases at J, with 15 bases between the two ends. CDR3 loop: CASSTGRGGSYNEQFF. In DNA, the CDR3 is TGTGCCAGCAGTACTGGCAGGGGAGGCTCCTACAATGAGCAGTTCTTC.

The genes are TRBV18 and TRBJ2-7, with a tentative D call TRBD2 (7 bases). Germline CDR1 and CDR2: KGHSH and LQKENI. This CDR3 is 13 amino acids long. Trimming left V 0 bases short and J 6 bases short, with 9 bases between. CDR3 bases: TGTGCCAGCTCACCACCCGGGGGGCGCGAGCAGTACGTC. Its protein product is CASSPPGGREQYV.

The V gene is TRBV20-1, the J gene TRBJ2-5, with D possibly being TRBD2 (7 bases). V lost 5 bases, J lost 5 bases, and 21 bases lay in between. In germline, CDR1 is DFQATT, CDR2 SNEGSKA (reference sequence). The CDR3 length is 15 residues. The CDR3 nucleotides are TGCAGTGCTGGGCTGGGGGCGGGGGTGATTGAGACCCAGTACTTC. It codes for CSAGLGAGVIETQYF.

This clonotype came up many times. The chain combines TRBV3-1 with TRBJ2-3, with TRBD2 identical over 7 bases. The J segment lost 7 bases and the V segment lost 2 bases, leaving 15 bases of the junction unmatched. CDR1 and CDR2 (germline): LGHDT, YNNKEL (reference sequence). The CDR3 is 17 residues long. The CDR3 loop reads CASSQFVAPSGENTQYF. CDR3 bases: TGTGCCAGCAGCCAATTTGTGGCGCCGAGCGGGGAGAATACGCAGTATTTT.

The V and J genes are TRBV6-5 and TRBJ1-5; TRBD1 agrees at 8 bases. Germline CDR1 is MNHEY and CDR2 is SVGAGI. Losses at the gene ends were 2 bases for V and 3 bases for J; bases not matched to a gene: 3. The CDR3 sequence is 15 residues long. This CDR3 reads CASSYVDRDNQPQHF. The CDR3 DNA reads TGTGCCAGCAGTTACGTGGACAGGGACAATCAGCCCCAGCATTTT.